The clone carrying this TCR beta chain was recorded at least ten times. Its antigen is as yet unknown. Alongside a J-beta primer mix, a sample-barcoded 5' primer served in a second PCR lasting about 7 to 12 cycles. TCRdb called the 5' RACE reads again in MiXCR, with one record for every CDR3 protein. The sample holds about 1.8 million distinct CDR3 sequences; approximately 50% are singletons and the top ten take around 2.1%. The data derive from a study of blood T cells in healthy people across ages. The study's findings and limits: Donors of long life had a larger count of naive CD4+ cells and greater diversity than aged donors.

Trimming at V came to 0 bases and at J to 4 bases, leaving 4 bases not matched to a gene. Germline CDR1 reads DFQATT; CDR2 reads SNEGSKA (reference sequence). This CDR3 has 14 residues. Sequencing input: blood. This chain uses TRBV20-1 with TRBJ2-3; TRBD2 aligns across 7 bases. This TCR derives from a woman between 40 and 55 years old in good health. DNA for the CDR3: TGCAGTGCTAGAGATCTAGGACTAGCAGATACGCAGTATTTT. It encodes CSARDLGLADTQYF.